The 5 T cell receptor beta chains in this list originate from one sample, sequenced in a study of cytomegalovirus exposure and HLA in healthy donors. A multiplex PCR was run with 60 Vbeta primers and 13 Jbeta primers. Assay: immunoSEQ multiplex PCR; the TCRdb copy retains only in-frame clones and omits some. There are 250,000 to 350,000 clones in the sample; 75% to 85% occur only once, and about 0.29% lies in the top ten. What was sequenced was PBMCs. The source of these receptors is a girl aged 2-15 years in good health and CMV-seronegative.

Written as DNA, the CDR3 is TGTGCCAGCAGCTTCGGGGGTGCGAACACTGAAGCTTTCTTT. Translating gives CASSFGGANTEAFF. The chain uses TRBV11-3 and TRBJ1-1; D is perhaps TRBD1 (5 bases). Trimming shortened V by 3 bases and J by 1 base, and 9 bases separated the two germline ends. Germline V gives CDR1 SGHNT, CDR2 YENEEA. The CDR3 consists of 14 residues. Drawing the rest from reference TRBV11-3 and TRBJ1-1, the complete variable domain is EAGVVQSPRYKIIEKKQPVAFWCNPISGHNTLYWYLQNLGQGPELLIRYENEEAVDDSQLPKDRFSAERLKGVDSTLKIQPAELGDSAVYLCASSFGGANTEAFFGQGTRLTVV.

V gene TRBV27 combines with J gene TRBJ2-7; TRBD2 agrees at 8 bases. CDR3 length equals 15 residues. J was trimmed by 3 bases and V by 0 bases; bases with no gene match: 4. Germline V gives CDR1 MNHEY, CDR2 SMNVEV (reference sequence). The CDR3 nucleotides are TGTGCCAGCAGTTTATCGGGGACTAGTTTCTACGAGCAGTACTTC. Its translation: CASSLSGTSFYEQYF.

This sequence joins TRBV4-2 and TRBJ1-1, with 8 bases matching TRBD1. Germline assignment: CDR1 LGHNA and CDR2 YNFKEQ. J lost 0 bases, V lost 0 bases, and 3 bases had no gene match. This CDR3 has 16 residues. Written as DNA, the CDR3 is TGTGCCAGCAGCCAAGAGAGGACAGGGATGAACACTGAAGCTTTCTTT. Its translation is CASSQERTGMNTEAFF.

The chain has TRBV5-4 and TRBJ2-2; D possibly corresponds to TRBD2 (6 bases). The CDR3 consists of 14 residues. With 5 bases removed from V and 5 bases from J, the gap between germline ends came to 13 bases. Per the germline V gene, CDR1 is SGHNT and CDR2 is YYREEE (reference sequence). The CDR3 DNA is TGTGCCAGCAGGGCGGGGCGAGGGACCGGGGAGCTGTTTTTT. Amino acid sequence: CASRAGRGTGELFF. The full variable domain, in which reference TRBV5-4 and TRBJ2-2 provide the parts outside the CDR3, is ETGVTQSPTHLIKTRGQQVTLRCSSQSGHNTVSWYQQALGQGPQFIFQYYREEENGRGNFPPRFSGLQFPNYSSELNVNALELDDSALYLCASRAGRGTGELFFGEGSRLTVL.

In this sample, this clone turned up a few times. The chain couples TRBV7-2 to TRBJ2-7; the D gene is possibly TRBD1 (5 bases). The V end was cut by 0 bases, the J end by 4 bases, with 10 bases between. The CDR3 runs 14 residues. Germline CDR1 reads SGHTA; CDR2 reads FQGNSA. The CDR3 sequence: CASSLAPGFYEQYF. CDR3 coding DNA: TGTGCCAGCAGCTTAGCCCCAGGGTTTTACGAGCAGTACTTC.